Sequencing of this T cell receptor beta chain was carried out in a study of control samples from healthy donors and cancer patients. Produced via immunoSEQ multiplex PCR; TCRdb's table is partial and in-frame only. The sample yields about 51,000 clones, almost 90% seen once. Germline lookup yields CDR1 SEHNR and CDR2 FQNEAQ (reference sequence). V gave up 5 bases and J gave up 1 base; unmatched junction bases: 3. The CDR3 consists of 16 residues. This sequence originates from a man between 45 and 60 years old with head and neck cancer. The sample was PBMCs. J is TRBJ2-3 and V is TRBV7-9, with 13 bases lining up with TRBD2. CDR3 region: CASSTGLAGGTDTQYF. In DNA, the CDR3 is TGTGCCAGCAGCACAGGACTAGCGGGAGGCACAGATACGCAGTATTTT. The full variable domain, in which reference TRBV7-9 and TRBJ2-3 provide the parts outside the CDR3, is DTGVSQNPRHKITKRGQNVTFRCDPISEHNRLYWYRQTLGQGPEFLTYFQNEAQLEKSRLLSDRFSAERPKGSFSTLEIQRTEQGDSAMYLCASSTGLAGGTDTQYFGPGTRLTVL.